The 9 T cell receptor beta chains below come from one sample, sequenced in a study of monozygotic twins with inflammatory bowel disease. TCRdb reprocessed the 5' RACE reads, with one entry per CDR3 protein and no DNA. In all, the sample yields approximately 400,000 distinct CDR3 sequences. Sequenced input: blood. The origin of the receptors is a human donor with ulcerative colitis or Crohn's disease, or a healthy co-twin of an affected twin (not recorded which).

The chain joins TRBV27 to TRBJ2-7; TCRdb's assignment of TRBD1 cannot be checked, as there is no DNA. The germline CDR1 and CDR2 sequences are MNHEY and SMNVEV (reference sequence). The CDR3 is 14 amino acids. CDR3 sequence reads: CASSRQGGTYEQYF.

The chain employs TRBV7-2 and TRBJ2-1. CDR1 is SGHTA and CDR2 is FQGNSA in the germline V gene. The CDR3 runs 13 residues. CDR3: CASSLEPTPEQFF.

The chain has TRBV6-5 and TRBJ2-1; TCRdb names TRBD1, which stays unverified in the absence of DNA. CDR3 size: 13 residues. Germline V gene sequence: CDR1 MNHEY, CDR2 SVGAGI. This CDR3 reads CASLAGVGNEQFF.

The chain recombines TRBV7-2 with TRBJ1-5; TCRdb's D gene call, TRBD1, goes unchecked for lack of DNA. The CDR3 length is 13 residues. The germline CDR1 and CDR2 sequences are SGHTA and FQGNSA. CDR3 sequence: CASSPGLRQPQHF.

The chain joins TRBV2 to TRBJ2-2; TCRdb lists TRBD2, though no DNA is available to test this call. CDR3 length: 17 amino acids. Germline V gene sequence: CDR1 SNHLY, CDR2 FYNNEI. This CDR3 reads CASTQELSGFNTGELFF. The full variable domain, with the rest looked up from reference TRBV2 and TRBJ2-2, is EPEVTQTPSHQVTQMGQEVILRCVPISNHLYFYWYRQILGQKVEFLVSFYNNEISEKSEIFDDQFSVERPDGSNFTLKIRSTKLEDSAMYFCASTQELSGFNTGELFFGEGSRLTVL.

J is TRBJ2-7 and V is TRBV11-2; TCRdb selects TRBD2, and the lack of DNA leaves this call unchecked. This CDR3 contains 14 residues. The V gene's germline CDR1 is SGHAT and CDR2 FQNNGV. CDR3 amino acids: CASSSRDSGREQYF.

The J gene is TRBJ1-4, the V gene TRBV14. CDR1 is SGHDN, CDR2 FVKESK, per germline. This CDR3 has 17 amino acids. This CDR3 is CASSQDLVRVGNEKLFF.

The chain carries TRBV29-1 and TRBJ1-2; TCRdb calls TRBD1, which cannot be checked without DNA. Germline-derived CDR1 and CDR2 are SQVTM and ANQGSEA. The CDR3 has 13 residues. The CDR3 region is CSVEGHLSAGYTF.

This sequence joins TRBV4-3 and TRBJ2-1; as DNA is missing, the TRBD2 call by TCRdb cannot be tested. The CDR3 is made up of 18 amino acids. Germline lookup yields CDR1 LGHNA and CDR2 YSLEER. The chain's CDR3 is CASSKRLAGEGDENEQFF.